The 24 T cell receptor beta chains listed next were all sequenced from one sample in a study of shared clonotypes between healthy human individuals (dated by TCRdb to the early 2020s). Library creation used the immunoSEQ multiplex PCR assay. The immuneACCESS repertoire file appears here via TCRdb, limited to in-frame rearrangements. These files lack a portion of the clones; in checked studies, under half of the deficit traces to unresolved V genes, and the cause of the others is not known. For this sample the table gives over 950,000 clones, of which roughly 80% were detected only once. Of the sample, more than 0.85% falls within the top ten clones. Sequencing was done on a sample of memory CD4+ T cells from PBMCs. The label giving this sample's cell subset or site can be read as: CD45RA-negative fraction. The source is a young man in good health. Some clones in this sample may be carry-over from other donors' samples.

The chain couples TRBV2 to TRBJ2-5; D ambiguous. The J call is uncertain, as TRBJ2-7 better fits the DNA end. The length of the CDR3 is 14 residues. Germline-derived CDR1 and CDR2 are SNHLY and FYNNEI. The CDR3 coding sequence is TGTGCCAGCAATGCTATCCTGGGTACCTACGAGCAGTACTTC. This codes for CASNAILGTYEQYF.

The J gene is TRBJ2-7, the V gene TRBV11-2; 8 bases are shared with TRBD1. Germline loops: CDR1 SGHAT, CDR2 FQNNGV. The CDR3 length is 15 residues. The trim removed 6 bases at V and 1 base at J, leaving 8 bases unmatched. Here the CDR3 DNA reads TGTGCCAGCAGACACCGGGACAGGAGGTCCTACGAGCAGTACTTC. Translated: CASRHRDRRSYEQYF.

This clone has a handful of counts. The rearrangement joins TRBV2 to TRBJ2-5; D is undetermined. This CDR3 region has 14 residues. Germline-derived CDR1 and CDR2 are SNHLY and FYNNEI. With 2 bases removed from V and 3 bases from J, the gap between germline ends came to 10 bases. The DNA for the CDR3 is TGTGCCAGCAGTGAACGCGCGGCCGAAGAGACCCAGTACTTC. Translation gives CASSERAAEETQYF.

Worth noting for this clone: A much larger clonotype is one base distant, so this may be a read error. The final CDR3 position lacks the conserved phenylalanine or tryptophan, pointing to a likely read error. V gene TRBV29-1 combines with J gene TRBJ1-1; D is possibly TRBD1 (5 bases). This CDR3 is built from 14 residues. V lost 3 bases to trimming and J lost 1 base, with 12 bases between them. The germline V gene has CDR1 SQVTM and CDR2 ANQGSEA. The chain's CDR3 is CSVERGSSNTEAFS. CDR3 in DNA: TGCAGCGTTGAGAGGGGCAGCTCGAACACTGAAGCTTTCTCT.

This chain connects TRBV20-1 to TRBJ2-1; 11 bases fit TRBD2. The V gene's germline CDR1 is DFQATT and CDR2 SNEGSKA (reference sequence). The CDR3 consists of 11 residues. V lost 4 bases, J lost 15 bases, and 5 bases stayed unmatched. CDR3 nucleotide sequence: TGCAGTGCTAAGACTAGCGGGAATTCGTTCTTC. Translation gives CSAKTSGNSFF.

V and J are TRBV9 and TRBJ2-1; D perhaps matches TRBD2 (6 bases). This CDR3 has 15 residues. Germline V lookup: CDR1 SGDLS, CDR2 YYNGEE. The germline V and J ends were trimmed by 0 bases and 4 bases, with 11 bases remaining between them. CDR3 sequence reads: CASSVEGREYNEQFF. CDR3 DNA: TGTGCCAGCAGCGTAGAAGGGCGGGAATACAATGAGCAGTTCTTC.

The rearrangement joins TRBV9 to TRBJ2-2, with 11 bases fitting TRBD2. CDR1 and CDR2 from the germline V gene are SGDLS and YYNGEE. V lost 1 base to trimming and J lost 4 bases; unmatched junction nucleotides: 3. This CDR3 comprises 16 residues. CDR3 nucleotide sequence: TGTGCCAGCAGCGTATCTAGCGGGAGGCTCACCGGGGAGCTGTTTTTT. It translates to CASSVSSGRLTGELFF.

This chain links TRBV5-8 with TRBJ2-5; maybe TRBD1 (5 bases). Germline CDR1 SGHTS, CDR2 YDEGEE. Deletions cut 0 bases from V and 1 base from J, with 13 bases between. This CDR3 has 16 residues. Here the CDR3 DNA reads TGTGCCAGCAGCTTGGGAGTGGGGCCTAGCCAAGAGACCCAGTACTTC. This sequence encodes CASSLGVGPSQETQYF.

This rearrangement joins TRBV4-1 to TRBJ2-4, with D perhaps matching TRBD2 (5 bases). Germline CDR1 reads MGHRA; CDR2 reads YSYEKL. This CDR3 contains 17 residues. The V end lost 1 base, the J end lost 2 bases, and 15 bases lay between the germline ends. The CDR3 here is CASSQGERRSSKNIQYF. The CDR3 region has the DNA TGCGCCAGCAGCCAAGGGGAGCGGAGGTCGTCCAAAAACATTCAGTACTTC.

The CDR3, as DNA: TGTGCCAGCAGCTTTTTCTGGGACAGGGACAATGAGCAGTTCTTC. Protein: CASSFFWDRDNEQFF. This rearrangement joins TRBV5-6 to TRBJ2-1, with 9 bases that match TRBD1. V lost 2 bases, J lost 5 bases, and 5 bases stayed unmatched. The CDR3 consists of 15 residues. Germline V gene sequence: CDR1 SGHDT, CDR2 YYEEEE.

The rearrangement uses TRBV4-2 and TRBJ2-7, with D possibly being TRBD1 or TRBD2 (5 bases each). The ends were cut back, 3 bases at V and 3 bases at J, with 15 bases in the middle. Germline V gives CDR1 LGHNA, CDR2 YNFKEQ. The length of the CDR3 is 15 residues. The CDR3 loop reads CASSQLWGTIYEQYF. DNA for the CDR3: TGTGCCAGCAGCCAGCTATGGGGGACGATCTACGAGCAGTACTTC.

V usage is TRBV19 and J usage is TRBJ2-7; D not resolved. The CDR3 is made up of 13 amino acids. The V gene's germline CDR1 is LNHDA and CDR2 SQIVND (reference sequence). The V end lost 4 bases, the J end lost 0 bases, and 7 bases lay between the germline ends. The CDR3 DNA reads as TGTGCCAGTAGTAATCTGGACTCCTACGAGCAGTACTTC. Protein product: CASSNLDSYEQYF.

The genes are TRBV5-1 and TRBJ2-7, with TRBD2 identical over 10 bases. V dropped 4 bases and J dropped 2; count of bases not matched to a gene: 6. Germline V gives CDR1 SGHRS, CDR2 YFSETQ. This CDR3 is 15 amino acids long. The CDR3: CASSLASGGAYEQYF. The CDR3 DNA follows: TGCGCCAGCAGCCTCGCGAGCGGGGGGGCCTACGAGCAGTACTTC.

In the case of this clone: This may arise from a read error, as a much more abundant clone is one base away. Likely a read error: the CDR3 ends without its conserved phenylalanine or tryptophan. J is TRBJ1-1 and V is TRBV10-2; D gene ambiguous. CDR1 WSHSY and CDR2 SAAADI come from the germline V gene. Trimming removed 7 bases at V and 8 bases at J, with 14 bases between. CDR3 length equals 12 residues. CDR3 sequence reads: CASISTAPEAFI. CDR3 sequence (DNA): TGCGCCAGCATTTCGACTGCTCCCGAAGCTTTCATT.

This clone has only one observation. This chain joins TRBV5-1 and TRBJ1-3; D perhaps matches TRBD1 (6 bases). The V gene's germline CDR1 is SGHRS and CDR2 YFSETQ. The CDR3 is 16 amino acids. Trimming removed 0 bases from V and 0 bases from J, with 10 bases in between. The CDR3 DNA is TGCGCCAGCAGCTTGGGAGGACAGCTCTCTGGAAACACCATATATTTT. Translation: CASSLGGQLSGNTIYF.

Only a few counts were recorded for this clone. This sequence joins TRBV25-1 and TRBJ2-1; unclear D gene. Trimming cost V 4 bases and J 4 bases, with 11 bases left between them. Germline V gene lookup returns CDR1 MGHDK and CDR2 SYGVNS. The CDR3 contains 14 residues. CDR3 in amino acids: CASSGPPSYNEQFF. As DNA, the CDR3 is TGTGCCAGCAGTGGGCCTCCCTCGTACAATGAGCAGTTCTTC.

This rearrangement joins TRBV19 to TRBJ2-5; TRBD1 matches 11 bases. Germline CDR1 and CDR2: LNHDA and SQIVND (reference sequence). The CDR3 runs 13 residues. V lost 8 bases to trimming and J lost 4 bases; unmatched junction nucleotides: 3. Written as DNA, the CDR3 is TGTGCCAGTTCCGGGACAGGGGGAGAGACCCAGTACTTC. Translation: CASSGTGGETQYF.

This rearrangement joins TRBV5-8 to TRBJ2-2; weak D call: TRBD1 (5 bases). The germline V gene encodes CDR1 SGHTS and CDR2 YDEGEE. The CDR3 sequence is 14 residues long. V was trimmed by 4 bases and J by 2 bases, leaving 9 bases between them. The CDR3 coding sequence is TGTGCCAGCAGCCGACAGTTAAACACCGGGGAGCTGTTTTTT. Residues: CASSRQLNTGELFF.

The table lists this clone with a count of one. The chain uses TRBV7-2 and TRBJ2-3; D not certain. The V gene's germline CDR1 is SGHTA and CDR2 FQGNSA. The ends were cut back, 5 bases at V and 6 bases at J, with 15 bases in the middle. CDR3 size: 14 residues. CDR3 protein: CASSQRHLRDTQYF. CDR3 bases: TGTGCCAGCAGCCAGCGACACCTCCGGGATACGCAGTATTTT.

Only a few counts were recorded for this clone. The J gene is TRBJ1-1, the V gene TRBV2; 8 bases line up with TRBD1. The CDR3 sequence is 16 residues long. Losses at the gene ends were 6 bases for V and 1 base for J; bases not matched to a gene: 10. Germline V gene lookup returns CDR1 SNHLY and CDR2 FYNNEI. As DNA, the CDR3 is TGTGCCAGCAGACGTCCCGGGACAGGTTCGAACACTGAAGCTTTCTTT. This encodes CASRRPGTGSNTEAFF.

This clone was recorded at least ten times. The chain couples TRBV6-1 to TRBJ1-1; 7 positions agree with TRBD1. Per germline, CDR1 MNHNS and CDR2 SASEGT. The junction had 8 bases not matched to a gene; V was cut back by 6 bases and J by 1 base. The CDR3 is made up of 15 amino acids. The CDR3 loop reads CASRRSGTENTEAFF. CDR3 bases: TGTGCCAGCAGGAGGTCCGGGACAGAGAACACTGAAGCTTTCTTT.

This clone was seen only once. The V and J genes are TRBV4-1 and TRBJ1-2, with 9 bases matching TRBD1. Germline V gives CDR1 MGHRA, CDR2 YSYEKL. V lost 3 bases, J lost 4 bases, and 3 bases stayed unmatched. The CDR3 extends over 14 amino acids. The CDR3 region has the DNA TGCGCCAGCAGCCAGTCGGACAGGGGCTATGGCTACACCTTC. This codes for CASSQSDRGYGYTF.

The J gene is TRBJ2-1, the V gene TRBV6-1, with 11 bases fitting TRBD2. Per the germline V gene, CDR1 is MNHNS and CDR2 is SASEGT. V dropped 1 base and J dropped 7; count of bases not matched to a gene: 6. CDR3 size: 16 residues. The CDR3 loop reads CASSEVRLAGRNEQFF. In DNA form, the CDR3 reads TGTGCCAGCAGTGAAGTGAGACTAGCGGGGAGAAATGAGCAGTTCTTC.

The rearrangement uses TRBV11-2 and TRBJ2-3; 8 bases align to TRBD2. The germline V gene has CDR1 SGHAT and CDR2 FQNNGV. The CDR3 is 14 residues long. Trimming removed 5 bases from V and 4 bases from J; junction bases left unmatched: 5. CDR3 residues: CASSKGLGPDTQYF. CDR3 nucleotides: TGTGCCAGCAGCAAGGGACTAGGCCCAGATACGCAGTATTTT.